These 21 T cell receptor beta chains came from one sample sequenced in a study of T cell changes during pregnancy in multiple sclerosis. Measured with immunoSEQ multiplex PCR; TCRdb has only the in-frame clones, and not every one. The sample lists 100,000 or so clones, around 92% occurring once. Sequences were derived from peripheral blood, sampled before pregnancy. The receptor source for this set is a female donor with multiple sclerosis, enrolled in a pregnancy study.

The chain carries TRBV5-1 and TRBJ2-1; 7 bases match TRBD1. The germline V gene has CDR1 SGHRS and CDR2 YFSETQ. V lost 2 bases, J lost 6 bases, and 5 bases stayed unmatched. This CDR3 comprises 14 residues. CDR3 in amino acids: CASSLGGSPNEQFF. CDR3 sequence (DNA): TGCGCCAGCAGCTTAGGGGGCAGCCCCAATGAGCAGTTCTTC.

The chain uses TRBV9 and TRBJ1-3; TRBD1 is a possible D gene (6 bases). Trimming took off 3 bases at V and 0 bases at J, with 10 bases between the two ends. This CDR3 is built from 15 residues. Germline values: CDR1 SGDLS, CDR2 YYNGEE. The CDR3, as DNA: TGTGCCAGCAGCGCGGCAGGGGCCTCTGGAAACACCATATATTTT. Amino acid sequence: CASSAAGASGNTIYF.

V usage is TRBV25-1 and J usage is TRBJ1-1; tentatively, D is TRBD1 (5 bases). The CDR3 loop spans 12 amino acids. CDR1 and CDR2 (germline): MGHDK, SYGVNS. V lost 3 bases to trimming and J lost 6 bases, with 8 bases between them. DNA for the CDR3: TGTGCCAGCAGTGATTTGGGGCCTGAAGCTTTCTTT. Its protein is CASSDLGPEAFF.

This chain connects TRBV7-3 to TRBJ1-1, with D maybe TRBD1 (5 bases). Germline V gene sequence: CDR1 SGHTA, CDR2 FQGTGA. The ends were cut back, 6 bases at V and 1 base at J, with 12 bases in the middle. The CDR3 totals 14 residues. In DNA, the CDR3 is TGTGCCAGCAGGCTTGCAGGGCCGAACACTGAAGCTTTCTTT. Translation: CASRLAGPNTEAFF.

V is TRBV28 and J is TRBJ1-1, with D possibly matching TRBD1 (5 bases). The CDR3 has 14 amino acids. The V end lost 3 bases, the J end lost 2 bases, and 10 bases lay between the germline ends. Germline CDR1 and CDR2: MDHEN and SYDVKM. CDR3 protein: CASSLGRRNTEAFF. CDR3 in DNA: TGTGCCAGCAGTTTGGGGCGGAGAAACACTGAAGCTTTCTTT.

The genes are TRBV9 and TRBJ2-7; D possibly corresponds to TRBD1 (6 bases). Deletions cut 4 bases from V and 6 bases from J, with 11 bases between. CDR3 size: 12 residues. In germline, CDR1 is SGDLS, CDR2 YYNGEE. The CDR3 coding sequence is TGTGCCAGCAGCACTCGAGGGGGCGAGCAGTACTTC. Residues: CASSTRGGEQYF.

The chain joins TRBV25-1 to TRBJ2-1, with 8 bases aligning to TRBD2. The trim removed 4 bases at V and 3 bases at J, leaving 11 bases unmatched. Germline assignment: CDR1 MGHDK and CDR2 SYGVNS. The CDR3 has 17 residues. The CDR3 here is CASSARVAGPFYNEQFF. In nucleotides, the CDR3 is TGTGCCAGCAGTGCCCGGGTAGCGGGACCCTTCTACAATGAGCAGTTCTTC.

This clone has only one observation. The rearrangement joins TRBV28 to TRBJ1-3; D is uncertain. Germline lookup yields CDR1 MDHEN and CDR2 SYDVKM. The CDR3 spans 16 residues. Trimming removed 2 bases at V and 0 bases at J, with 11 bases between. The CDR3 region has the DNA TGTGCCAGCAGTTTAGGAGGGTTCCTCTCTGGAAACACCATATATTTT. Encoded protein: CASSLGGFLSGNTIYF.

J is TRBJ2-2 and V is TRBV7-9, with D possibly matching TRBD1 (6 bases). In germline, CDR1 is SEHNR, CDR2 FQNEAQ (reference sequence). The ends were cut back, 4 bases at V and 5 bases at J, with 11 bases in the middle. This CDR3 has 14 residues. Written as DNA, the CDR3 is TGTGCCAGCAGCTCTACAGGGCCGACCGGGGAGCTGTTTTTT. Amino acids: CASSSTGPTGELFF. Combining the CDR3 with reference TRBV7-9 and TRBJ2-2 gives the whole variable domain DTGVSQNPRHKITKRGQNVTFRCDPISEHNRLYWYRQTLGQGPEFLTYFQNEAQLEKSRLLSDRFSAERPKGSFSTLEIQRTEQGDSAMYLCASSSTGPTGELFFGEGSRLTVL.

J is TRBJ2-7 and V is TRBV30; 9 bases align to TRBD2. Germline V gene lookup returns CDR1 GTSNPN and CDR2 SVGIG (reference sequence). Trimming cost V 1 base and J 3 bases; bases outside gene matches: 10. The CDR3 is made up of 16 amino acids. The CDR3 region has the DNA TGTGCCTGGAGTGGCGGGGGGGGTTCTTCACGCTACGAGCAGTACTTC. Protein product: CAWSGGGGSSRYEQYF.

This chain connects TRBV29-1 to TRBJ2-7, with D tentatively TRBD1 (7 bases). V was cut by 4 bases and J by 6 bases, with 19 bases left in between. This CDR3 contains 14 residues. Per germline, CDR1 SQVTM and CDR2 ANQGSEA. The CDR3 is CSVGLTGRLSEQYF. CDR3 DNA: TGCAGCGTTGGCCTGACAGGGAGGTTGAGCGAGCAGTACTTC.

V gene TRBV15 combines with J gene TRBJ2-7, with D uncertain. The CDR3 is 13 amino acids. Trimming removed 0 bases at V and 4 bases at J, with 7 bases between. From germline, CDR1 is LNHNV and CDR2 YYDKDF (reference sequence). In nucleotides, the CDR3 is TGTGCCACCAGCAGAGATACTACGTACGAGCAGTACTTC. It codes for CATSRDTTYEQYF.

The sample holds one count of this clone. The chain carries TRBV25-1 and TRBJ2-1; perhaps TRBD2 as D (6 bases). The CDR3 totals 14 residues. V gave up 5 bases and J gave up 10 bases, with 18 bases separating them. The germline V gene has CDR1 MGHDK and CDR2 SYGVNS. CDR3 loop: CASSPSTTGEEQFF. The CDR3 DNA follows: TGTGCCAGCAGTCCCAGCACCACGGGGGAAGAGCAGTTCTTC.

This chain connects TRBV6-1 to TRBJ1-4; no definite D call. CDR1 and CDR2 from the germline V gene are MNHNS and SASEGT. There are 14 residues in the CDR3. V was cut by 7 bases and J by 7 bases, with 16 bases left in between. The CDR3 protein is CASTGGKGVEKLFF. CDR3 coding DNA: TGTGCCAGCACCGGAGGGAAGGGTGTTGAAAAACTGTTTTTT.

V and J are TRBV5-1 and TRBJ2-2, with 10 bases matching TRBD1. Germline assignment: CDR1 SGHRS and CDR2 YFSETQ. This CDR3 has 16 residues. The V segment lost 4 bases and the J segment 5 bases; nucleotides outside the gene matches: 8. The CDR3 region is CASSHRTGGWTGELFF. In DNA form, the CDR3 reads TGCGCCAGCAGCCACCGGACAGGGGGTTGGACCGGGGAGCTGTTTTTT. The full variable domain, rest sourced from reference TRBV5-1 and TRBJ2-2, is KAGVTQTPRYLIKTRGQQVTLSCSPISGHRSVSWYQQTPGQGLQFLFEYFSETQRNKGNFPGRFSGRQFSNSRSEMNVSTLELGDSALYLCASSHRTGGWTGELFFGEGSRLTVL.

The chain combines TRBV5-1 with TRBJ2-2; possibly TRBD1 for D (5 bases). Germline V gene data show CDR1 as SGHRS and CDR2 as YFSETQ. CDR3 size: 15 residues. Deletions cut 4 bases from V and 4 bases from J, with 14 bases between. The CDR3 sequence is CASSPDSSRTGELFF. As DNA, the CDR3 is TGCGCCAGCAGCCCCGACAGCAGCCGCACCGGGGAGCTGTTTTTT.

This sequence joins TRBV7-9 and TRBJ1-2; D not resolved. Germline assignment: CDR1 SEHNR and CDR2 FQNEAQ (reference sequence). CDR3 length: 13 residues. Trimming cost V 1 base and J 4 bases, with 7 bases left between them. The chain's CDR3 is CASSLGSVYGYTF. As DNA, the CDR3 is TGTGCCAGCAGCTTAGGGTCGGTCTATGGCTACACCTTC. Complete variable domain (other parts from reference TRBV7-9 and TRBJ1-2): DTGVSQNPRHKITKRGQNVTFRCDPISEHNRLYWYRQTLGQGPEFLTYFQNEAQLEKSRLLSDRFSAERPKGSFSTLEIQRTEQGDSAMYLCASSLGSVYGYTFGSGTRLTVV.

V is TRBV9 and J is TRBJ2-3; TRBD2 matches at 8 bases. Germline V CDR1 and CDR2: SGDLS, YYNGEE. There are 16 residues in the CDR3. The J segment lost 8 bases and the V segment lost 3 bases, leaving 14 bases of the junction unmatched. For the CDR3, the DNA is TGTGCCAGCAGCGGGACCGGGACTAGTTCCCTCGGTACGCAGTATTTT. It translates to CASSGTGTSSLGTQYF.

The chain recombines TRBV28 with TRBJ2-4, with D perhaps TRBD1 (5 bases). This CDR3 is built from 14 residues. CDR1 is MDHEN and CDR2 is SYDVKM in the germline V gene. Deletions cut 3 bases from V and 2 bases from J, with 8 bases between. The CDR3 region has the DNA TGTGCCAGCAGTTTGGCAGGGCCCAAAAACATTCAGTACTTC. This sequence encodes CASSLAGPKNIQYF.

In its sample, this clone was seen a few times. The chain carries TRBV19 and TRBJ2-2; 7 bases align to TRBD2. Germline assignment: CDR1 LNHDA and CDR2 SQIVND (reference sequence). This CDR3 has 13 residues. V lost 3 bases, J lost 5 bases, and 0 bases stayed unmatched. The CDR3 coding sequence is TGTGCCAGTAGTATGGGGGGGACCGGGGAGCTGTTTTTT. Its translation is CASSMGGTGELFF.

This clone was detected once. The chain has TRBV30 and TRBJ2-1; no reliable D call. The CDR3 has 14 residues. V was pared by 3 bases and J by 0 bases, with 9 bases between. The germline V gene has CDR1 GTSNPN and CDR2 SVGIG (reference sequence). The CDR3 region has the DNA TGTGCCTGGAGAAACACCCGCTCCTACAATGAGCAGTTCTTC. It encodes CAWRNTRSYNEQFF.